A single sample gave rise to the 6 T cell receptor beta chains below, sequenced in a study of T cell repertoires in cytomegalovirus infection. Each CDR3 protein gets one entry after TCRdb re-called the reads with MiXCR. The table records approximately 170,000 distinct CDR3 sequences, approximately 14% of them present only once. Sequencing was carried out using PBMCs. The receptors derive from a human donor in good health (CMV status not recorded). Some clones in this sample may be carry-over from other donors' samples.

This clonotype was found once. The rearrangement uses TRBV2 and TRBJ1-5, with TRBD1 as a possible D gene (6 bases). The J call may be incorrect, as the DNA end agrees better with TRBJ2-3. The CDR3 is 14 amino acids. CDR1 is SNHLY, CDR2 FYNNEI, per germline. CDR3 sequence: CASSVSGVGQPQYF. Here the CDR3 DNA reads TGTGCCAGCAGTGTCTCAGGGGTAGGTCAGCCCCAGTATTTT.

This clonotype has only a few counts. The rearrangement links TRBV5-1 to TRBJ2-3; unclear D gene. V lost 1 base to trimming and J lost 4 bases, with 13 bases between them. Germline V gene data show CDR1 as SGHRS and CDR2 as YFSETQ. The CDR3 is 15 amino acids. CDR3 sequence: CASSLRQLTADTQYF. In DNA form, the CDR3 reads TGCGCCAGCAGCTTGAGGCAGCTAACGGCAGATACGCAGTATTTT.

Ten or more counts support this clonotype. CDR3 coding DNA: TGTGCCAGCAGTTACGGGGCCCCCTACGAGCAGTACTTC. Protein product: CASSYGAPYEQYF. The V call is TRBV6-2 or TRBV6-3, the J call TRBJ2-7, with D possibly matching TRBD1 (5 bases). This CDR3 is 13 amino acids long. V lost 2 bases to trimming and J lost 2 bases, with 7 bases between them. CDR1 and CDR2 (germline): MNHEY, SVGEGT.

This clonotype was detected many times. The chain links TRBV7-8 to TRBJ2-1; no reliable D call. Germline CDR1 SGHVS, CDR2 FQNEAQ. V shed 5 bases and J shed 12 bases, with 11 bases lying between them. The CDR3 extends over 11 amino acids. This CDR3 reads CASSRAFVQFF. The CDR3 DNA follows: TGTGCCAGCAGCCGAGCTTTCGTGCAGTTCTTC. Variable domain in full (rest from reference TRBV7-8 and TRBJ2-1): GAGVSQSPRYKVAKRGQDVALRCDPISGHVSLFWYQQALGQGPEFLTYFQNEAQLDKSGLPSDRFFAERPEGSVSTLKIQRTQQEDSAVYLCASSRAFVQFFGPGTRLTVL.

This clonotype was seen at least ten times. For the CDR3, the DNA is TGTGCCAGCAGTTATAGAGGGGGGAAGGCGGACACTGAAGCTTTCTTT. Translation gives CASSYRGGKADTEAFF. The J gene is TRBJ1-1, the V gene TRBV6-5; possible D gene TRBD1, 6 bases. The V end lost 3 bases, the J end lost 3 bases, and 17 bases lay between the germline ends. Germline lookup yields CDR1 MNHEY and CDR2 SVGAGI. This CDR3 contains 16 residues.

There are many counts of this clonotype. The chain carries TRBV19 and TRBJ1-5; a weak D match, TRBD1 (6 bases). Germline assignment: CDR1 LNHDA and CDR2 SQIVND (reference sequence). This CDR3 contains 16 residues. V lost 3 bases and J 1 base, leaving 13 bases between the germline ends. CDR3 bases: TGTGCCAGTAGTATGGTACAGGGATGGAGCAATCAGCCCCAGCATTTT. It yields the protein CASSMVQGWSNQPQHF.